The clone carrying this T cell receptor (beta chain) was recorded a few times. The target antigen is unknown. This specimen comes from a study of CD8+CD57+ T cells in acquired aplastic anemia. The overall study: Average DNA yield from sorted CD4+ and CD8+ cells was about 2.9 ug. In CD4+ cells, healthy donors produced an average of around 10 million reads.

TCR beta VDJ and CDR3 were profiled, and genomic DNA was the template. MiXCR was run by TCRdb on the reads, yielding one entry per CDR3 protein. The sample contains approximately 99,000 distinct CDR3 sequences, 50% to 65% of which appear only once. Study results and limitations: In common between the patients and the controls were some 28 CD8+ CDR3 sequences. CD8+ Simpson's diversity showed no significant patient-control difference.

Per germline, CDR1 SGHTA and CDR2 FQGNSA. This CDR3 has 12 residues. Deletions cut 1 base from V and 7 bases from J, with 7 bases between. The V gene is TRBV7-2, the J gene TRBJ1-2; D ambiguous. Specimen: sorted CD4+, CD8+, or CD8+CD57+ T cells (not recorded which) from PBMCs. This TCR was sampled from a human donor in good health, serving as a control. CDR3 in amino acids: CASSLGRFGYTF. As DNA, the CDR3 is TGTGCCAGCAGCTTAGGCCGTTTTGGCTACACCTTC.